The rows below give T cell receptor beta chains drawn from one sample of a study of blood T cells in healthy people across ages. Via MiXCR, TCRdb re-called the 5' RACE reads, giving one row per CDR3 protein. The sample shows about a million distinct CDR3 sequences, about 48% of them seen only once. Sample: blood. The receptors derive from a man aged 25-40 years in good health. CDR3s leave out the opening cysteine and the closing phenylalanine or tryptophan. Each record gives: J gene, D gene, V gene, CDR3 protein. The D gene is left open where the match is weak.

J: TRBJ2-4; D: NA; V: TRBV29-1; CDR3: SGALAKNIQY
J: TRBJ1-4; D: TRBD1; V: TRBV4-3; CDR3: ASSQERGGTGNNEKLF
J: TRBJ2-5; D: TRBD1; V: TRBV10-3; CDR3: AISESGQGEETQY
J: TRBJ1-6; D: NA; V: TRBV6-1; CDR3: ASRRDPPGGSYNSPLH
J: TRBJ2-3; D: NA; V: TRBV28; CDR3: ASSFQGPDTDTQY
J: TRBJ1-1; D: NA; V: TRBV28; CDR3: ASSGAGDTEAF
J: TRBJ1-2; D: TRBD1; V: TRBV27; CDR3: ASRGQGPGCT
J: TRBJ1-5; D: NA; V: TRBV29-1; CDR3: SVARDSNQPQH
J: TRBJ2-3; D: NA; V: TRBV6-2/TRBV6-3; CDR3: ACSYSSGTDTQY
J: TRBJ2-5; D: TRBD2; V: TRBV7-9; CDR3: ASSFLAVTQETQY
J: TRBJ2-5; D: TRBD2; V: TRBV20-1; CDR3: SARAAGGRNEQY